Listed below are T cell receptor beta chains from one sample, sequenced in a study of response to subunit inactivated influenza vaccine. MiXCR, run by TCRdb on the RT-PCR reads, gives a single entry per CDR3 protein. The sample carries about 240,000 distinct CDR3 sequences, 12% recorded once. The material sequenced was non-naive T cells sorted from PBMCs, taken 14 to 15 days before vaccination. These receptors were taken from a man aged 45-65 years who received an inactivated influenza vaccine. The CDR3 runs from the conserved cysteine through the conserved F or W. The D gene is left open where the match is weak. Clone sizes are given selectively: once, few, many, or a class where the clone is expanded.

d_call j_call clone_size v_call cdr3_aa cdr3_nt
- TRBJ2-7 few TRBV5-1 CASRYRDKTYEQYF TGCGCCAGCAGATACCGGGACAAGACCTACGAGCAGTACTTC
- TRBJ2-7 - TRBV20-1 CSASNYEQYF TGCAGTGCCTCGAACTACGAGCAGTACTTC
- TRBJ2-1 - TRBV2 CASSEARRGGGEQFF TGTGCCAGCAGTGAAGCGCGACGGGGTGGAGGAGAGCAGTTCTTC
TRBD2 TRBJ2-3 - TRBV4-2 CASSQEARLAGAGVDTQYF TGTGCCAGCAGCCAAGAAGCGCGACTAGCGGGGGCCGGGGTAGATACGCAGTATTTT
- TRBJ2-7 few TRBV4-1 CASSQVVGVEQYF TGCGCCAGCAGCCAAGTCGTGGGGGTCGAGCAGTACTTC
- TRBJ2-6 many TRBV6-1 CASRQPGAGANVLTF TGTGCCAGCAGGCAACCAGGTGCTGGGGCCAACGTCCTGACTTTC
TRBD2 TRBJ2-7 once TRBV5-1 CASSPTSGSVREQYF TGCGCCAGCAGCCCGACTAGCGGGAGTGTCCGCGAGCAGTACTTC
TRBD1 TRBJ2-7 many TRBV12-3/TRBV12-4 CASSSGDSPGLEQYF TGTGCCAGCAGCTCCGGGGACAGCCCGGGGTTGGAGCAGTACTTC
- TRBJ1-1 - TRBV10-3 CAIKREGTEAFF TGTGCCATCAAGAGGGAGGGCACTGAAGCTTTCTTT
TRBD1 TRBJ2-5 - TRBV20-1 CSADRGHQETQYF TGCAGTGCCGACAGGGGCCACCAAGAGACCCAGTACTTC
- TRBJ1-3 few TRBV6-5 CASSYGPIRPGNTIYF TGTGCCAGCAGTTACGGCCCTATCAGACCTGGAAACACCATATATTTT
- TRBJ2-5 - TRBV6-5 CASSYSVVGAQTQYF TGTGCCAGCAGTTACTCGGTGGTGGGAGCTCAGACCCAGTACTTC
- TRBJ2-7 - TRBV11-2 CASSKSQGSYEQYF TGTGCCAGCAGCAAGTCCCAGGGTAGCTACGAGCAGTACTTC
TRBD2 TRBJ2-5 many TRBV29-1 CSVDTSGSFQETQYF TGCAGCGTTGACACTAGCGGGAGTTTTCAAGAGACCCAGTACTTC
- TRBJ2-2 many TRBV6-5 CASSYFGTGELFF TGTGCCAGCAGTTATTTTGGCACCGGGGAGCTGTTTTTT
TRBD1 TRBJ2-3 few TRBV20-1 CSASGDRGLGTQYF TGCAGTGCTAGTGGGGACAGGGGGCTTGGTACGCAGTATTTT
- TRBJ2-7 few TRBV7-2 CASSYPNGPRYF TGTGCCAGCAGCTACCCAAACGGCCCGCGGTACTTC
TRBD2 TRBJ2-5 few TRBV6-1 CASSRTSGLGGQETQYF TGTGCCAGCAGTCGGACTAGCGGACTAGGGGGGCAAGAGACCCAGTACTTC
TRBD2 TRBJ2-1 few TRBV29-1 CSVPPSGRASGEQFF TGCAGCGTCCCCCCTAGCGGGAGGGCCTCGGGCGAGCAGTTCTTC
- TRBJ2-4 once TRBV20-1 CSAPQASSAKNIQYF TGCAGTGCACCGCAAGCCAGTTCGGCCAAAAACATTCAGTACTTC
TRBD2 TRBJ2-3 many TRBV5-1 CASMVMTSGDTQYF TGCGCCAGCATGGTTATGACTAGCGGAGATACGCAGTATTTT
TRBD1 TRBJ1-2 few TRBV27 CASSDPGGLGGYTF TGTGCCAGCAGCGACCCAGGGGGCTTGGGTGGCTACACCTTC
- TRBJ1-2 few TRBV6-1 CASTPSSARYYGYTF TGTGCCAGCACCCCCTCAAGCGCACGGTACTATGGCTACACCTTC
- TRBJ2-2 - TRBV12-3/TRBV12-4 CASRGTLVGRTGELFF TGTGCCAGCAGGGGAACGTTAGTGGGGCGCACCGGGGAGCTGTTTTTT
- TRBJ2-3 - TRBV6-1 CASSGRSFGTDTQYF TGTGCCAGCAGTGGTCGGTCGTTCGGCACAGATACGCAGTATTTT
- TRBJ2-6 many TRBV20-1 CSVPVSGANVLTF TGCAGTGTCCCAGTATCTGGGGCCAACGTCCTGACTTTC
- TRBJ2-3 - TRBV6-1 CASRVSRYTDTQYF TGTGCCAGCCGGGTTTCCCGATACACAGATACGCAGTATTTT
- TRBJ1-2 few TRBV9 CASSSGKYGYTF TGTGCCAGCAGCTCGGGAAAATATGGCTACACCTTC
TRBD2 TRBJ2-5 many TRBV7-6 CASSVSGGGETQYF TGTGCCAGCAGCGTTAGCGGGGGAGGTGAGACCCAGTACTTC
- TRBJ2-1 many TRBV2 CASSVGFYNEQFF TGTGCCAGCAGTGTGGGATTTTACAATGAGCAGTTCTTC
TRBD1 TRBJ2-7 many TRBV2 CASRRDRSSYEQYF TGTGCCAGCAGGCGGGACAGGAGCTCCTACGAGCAGTACTTC
- TRBJ1-3 - TRBV6-1 CASGEQRNTIYF TGTGCCAGCGGTGAACAGAGAAACACCATATATTTT
- TRBJ2-1 many TRBV6-5 CASSYLTNNEQFF TGTGCCAGCAGTTACTTGACAAACAATGAGCAGTTCTTC
- TRBJ2-3 few TRBV9 CASSVGGSGGTDTQYF TGTGCCAGCAGCGTAGGTGGTAGCGGAGGCACAGATACGCAGTATTTT
- TRBJ1-1 - TRBV11-1 CASSSAAQRDTEAFF TGTGCCAGCAGCTCGGCGGCACAGCGGGACACTGAAGCTTTCTTT
- TRBJ2-7 - TRBV28 CASSFPTPRDLYEQYF TGTGCCAGCAGTTTTCCTACACCTCGGGACCTCTACGAGCAGTACTTC
- TRBJ1-2 many TRBV7-9 CASSRRGRYYGYTF TGTGCCAGCAGCCGCCGGGGAAGGTACTATGGCTACACCTTC
- TRBJ2-1 - TRBV6-2/TRBV6-3 CASSYGQGGSYNEQFF TGTGCCAGCAGTTACGGGCAGGGCGGATCCTACAATGAGCAGTTCTTC
- TRBJ1-6 - TRBV6-2/TRBV6-3 CASILGPFSPLHF TGTGCCAGCATCCTCGGGCCCTTCTCACCCCTCCACTTT